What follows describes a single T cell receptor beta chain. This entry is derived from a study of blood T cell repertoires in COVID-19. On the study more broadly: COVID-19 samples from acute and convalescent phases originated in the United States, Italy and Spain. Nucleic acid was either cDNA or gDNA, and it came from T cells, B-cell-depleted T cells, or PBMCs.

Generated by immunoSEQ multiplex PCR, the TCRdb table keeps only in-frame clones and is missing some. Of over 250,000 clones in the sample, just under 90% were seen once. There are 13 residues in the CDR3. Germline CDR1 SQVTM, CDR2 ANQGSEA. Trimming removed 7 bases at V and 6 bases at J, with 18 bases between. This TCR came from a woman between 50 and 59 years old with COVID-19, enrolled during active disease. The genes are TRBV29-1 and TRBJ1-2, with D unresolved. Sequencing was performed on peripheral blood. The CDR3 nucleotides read TGCAGCGCGGACTACGGCTTCCGGGATGGCTACACCTTC. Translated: CSADYGFRDGYTF.